One and the same sample provided the 26 T cell receptor beta chains below, sequenced in a study of T cell repertoires in cytomegalovirus infection. TCRdb reprocessed the reads via MiXCR and lists one record per CDR3 protein. The sample shows around 530,000 distinct CDR3 sequences, 26% of them seen only once. The sequencing sample was made of PBMCs. The receptor source for this set is a human donor in good health (CMV status not recorded). Some clones in this sample may be carry-over from other donors' samples.

The chain links TRBV5-1 to TRBJ1-1; D unresolved. The CDR3 sequence is 14 residues long. CDR1 is SGHRS, CDR2 YFSETQ, per germline. Trimming removed 1 base at V and 4 bases at J, with 11 bases between. Here the CDR3 DNA reads TGCGCCAGCAGCTTGATTGCGGCTTCCACTGAAGCTTTCTTT. Protein sequence: CASSLIAASTEAFF. Drawing the rest from reference TRBV5-1 and TRBJ1-1, the complete variable domain is KAGVTQTPRYLIKTRGQQVTLSCSPISGHRSVSWYQQTPGQGLQFLFEYFSETQRNKGNFPGRFSGRQFSNSRSEMNVSTLELGDSALYLCASSLIAASTEAFFGQGTRLTVV.

The rearrangement links TRBV6-2 or TRBV6-3 to TRBJ2-7; 9 nucleotides line up with TRBD2. V trimming: 2 bases; J trimming: 3 bases; junction bases outside the gene matches: 5. Germline-derived CDR1 and CDR2 are MNHEY and SVGEGT. The CDR3 sequence is 15 residues long. CDR3: CASSYISGRFYEQYF. The CDR3 DNA is TGTGCCAGCAGTTACATAAGCGGGAGGTTCTACGAGCAGTACTTC.

The V gene is TRBV30, the J gene TRBJ1-4; no clear D gene. The CDR3 length is 17 residues. V lost 2 bases and J lost 0, with 16 bases in between. Germline CDR1 is GTSNPN and CDR2 is SVGIG (reference sequence). The DNA of the CDR3 is TGTGCCTGGAGTCCTCCGACAACTTCAGCAACTAATGAAAAACTGTTTTTT. This translates into CAWSPPTTSATNEKLFF.

The chain carries TRBV4-1 and TRBJ2-3, with 9 bases matching TRBD2. Germline CDR1 and CDR2: MGHRA and YSYEKL. CDR3 length: 18 amino acids. V shed 6 bases and J 5 bases; nucleotides not matched to a gene: 18. CDR3 sequence (DNA): TGCGCCAGCAGGGCCCAAGAAAGGGTAGCGGGAGATAAAGATACGCAGTATTTT. Its translation is CASRAQERVAGDKDTQYF.

This clonotype was seen repeatedly, ten times or more. The chain carries TRBV7-8 and TRBJ2-1; 9 bases match TRBD1. The CDR3 is made up of 17 amino acids. Germline V CDR1 and CDR2: SGHVS, FQNEAQ. J was trimmed by 7 bases and V by 2 bases; bases with no gene match: 12. The CDR3 here is CASSLIRWGQGVNEQFF. DNA of the CDR3: TGTGCCAGCAGCTTAATTCGATGGGGACAGGGTGTGAATGAGCAGTTCTTC.

This chain joins TRBV10-3 and TRBJ2-3; TRBD2 agrees at 9 bases. The ends lost 0 bases at V and 4 bases at J; junction bases unmatched: 5. The germline gives CDR1 ENHRY, CDR2 SYGVKD. There are 16 residues in the CDR3. CDR3 DNA sequence: TGTGCCATCAGTGAGTCGGGAGCGGGAGGAGCAGATACGCAGTATTTT. Translating it yields CAISESGAGGADTQYF.

This clonotype has more than one count but fewer than ten. V is TRBV4-3 and J is TRBJ1-1; TRBD1 matches 7 bases. The germline gives CDR1 LGHNA, CDR2 YSLEER. This CDR3 has 16 residues. J lost 0 bases, V lost 1 base, and 5 bases had no gene match. In DNA, the CDR3 is TGCGCCAGCAGCCAAGGTGGAGACAGGGTGAACACTGAAGCTTTCTTT. Protein product: CASSQGGDRVNTEAFF.

This clonotype was seen a handful of times. The chain links TRBV7-8 to TRBJ1-6; D gene unclear. The V end was cut by 2 bases, the J end by 1 base, with 12 bases between. CDR1 and CDR2 from the germline V gene are SGHVS and FQNEAQ. This CDR3 comprises 17 residues. This chain's CDR3 is CASSLTRVFSYNSPLHF. The DNA of the CDR3 is TGTGCCAGCAGCTTAACAAGGGTTTTTTCCTATAATTCACCCCTCCACTTT.

This chain uses TRBV12-3 or TRBV12-4 with TRBJ1-5; D remains unclear. V dropped 6 bases and J dropped 0 bases, with 12 bases sitting between them. This CDR3 is 15 amino acids long. CDR3 nucleotide sequence: TGTGCCAGCAGCACCCAGGCGAATAGCAATCAGCCCCAGCATTTT. Protein: CASSTQANSNQPQHF.

The chain uses TRBV7-9 and TRBJ2-7, with D perhaps matching TRBD1 or TRBD2 (5 bases each). CDR3 length: 14 amino acids. The germline CDR1 and CDR2 sequences are SEHNR and FQNEAQ (reference sequence). With 0 bases removed from V and 3 bases from J, the gap between germline ends came to 9 bases. CDR3 residues: CASSLAGAYYEQYV. The CDR3 coding sequence is TGTGCCAGCAGCTTAGCCGGGGCTTACTACGAGCAGTACGTC.

CDR3 coding DNA: TGTGCCAGCAGATTTGGACAGATCACTGAAGCTTTCTTT. This translates into CASRFGQITEAFF. The rearrangement uses TRBV5-8 and TRBJ1-1; D might be TRBD1 (6 bases). The CDR3 consists of 13 residues. The germline V and J ends were trimmed by 5 bases and 4 bases, with 12 bases remaining between them. Germline CDR1 SGHTS, CDR2 YDEGEE.

The chain has TRBV10-3 and TRBJ2-3; TRBD2 agrees at 9 bases. The J segment lost 3 bases and the V segment lost 6 bases, leaving 7 bases of the junction unmatched. This CDR3 spans 15 amino acids. Germline V gene lookup returns CDR1 ENHRY and CDR2 SYGVKD. CDR3 DNA: TGTGCCATCAGCGTTAGCGGGAGCGGAACAGATACGCAGTATTTT. This gives the protein CAISVSGSGTDTQYF.

V usage is TRBV28 and J usage is TRBJ2-1; TRBD2 matches at 14 bases. V lost 4 bases to trimming and J lost 5 bases; unmatched junction nucleotides: 10. Per germline, CDR1 MDHEN and CDR2 SYDVKM. The CDR3 is 18 residues long. The CDR3 bases are TGTGCCAGCAGTTCCGTGTATGGACTAGCGGGAGGCCACAATGAGCAGTTCTTC. Translated, it gives CASSSVYGLAGGHNEQFF.

This clonotype was seen more than once but under ten times. CDR3 DNA: TGTGCCAGCACCAGAATTGGGGGCACTGAAGCTTTCTTT. Its protein product is CASTRIGGTEAFF. The chain uses TRBV6-1 and TRBJ1-1, with D tentatively TRBD1 (5 bases). Germline V gives CDR1 MNHNS, CDR2 SASEGT. The V end was cut by 7 bases, the J end by 4 bases, with 13 bases between. This CDR3 has 13 amino acids.

The J gene is TRBJ2-3, the V gene TRBV7-9; D gene ambiguous. Germline values: CDR1 SEHNR, CDR2 FQNEAQ (reference sequence). The V end was cut by 2 bases, the J end by 2 bases, with 17 bases between. This CDR3 has 17 residues. The CDR3 loop is CASSLRASSILTDTQYF. The CDR3 coding sequence is TGTGCCAGCAGCTTACGGGCGTCCTCAATTCTCACAGATACGCAGTATTTT.

The count of this clonotype is one. The genes are TRBV6-5 and TRBJ1-3, with 7 bases lining up with TRBD1. The germline CDR1 and CDR2 sequences are MNHEY and SVGAGI. The CDR3 loop spans 13 amino acids. V gave up 6 bases and J gave up 1 base; unmatched junction bases: 0. The CDR3 loop is CASRDRSGNTIYF. CDR3 sequence (DNA): TGTGCCAGCAGGGACAGGTCTGGAAACACCATATATTTT.

This clonotype was recorded at least ten times. The V call is TRBV7-6, the J call TRBJ2-1; D might be TRBD2 (5 bases). V gave up 1 base and J gave up 6 bases, with 13 bases separating them. CDR1 is SGHVS and CDR2 is FNYEAQ in the germline V gene. The CDR3 loop spans 15 amino acids. CDR3 coding DNA: TGTGCCAGCAGCTTAGTAAATGGACGGGGCAATGAGCAGTTCTTC. Its protein is CASSLVNGRGNEQFF. The complete variable domain, with remaining parts taken from reference TRBV7-6 and TRBJ2-1, reads GAGVSQSPRYKVTKRGQDVALRCDPISGHVSLYWYRQALGQGPEFLTYFNYEAQQDKSGLPNDRFSAERPEGSISTLTIQRTEQRDSAMYRCASSLVNGRGNEQFFGPGTRLTVL.

The chain couples TRBV12-5 to TRBJ2-1; 10 nucleotides line up with TRBD2. With 4 bases clipped from V and 7 bases from J, the junction kept 7 bases outside the gene matches. The V gene's germline CDR1 is LGHNT and CDR2 FRNRAP. The CDR3 runs to 15 residues. The CDR3 region has the DNA TGTGCTAGTGGTTCCCAGCGGGAGGGAGGAAATGAGCAGTTCTTC. It encodes CASGSQREGGNEQFF. The full variable domain, with the rest looked up from reference TRBV12-5 and TRBJ2-1, is DARVTQTPRHKVTEMGQEVTMRCQPILGHNTVFWYRQTMMQGLELLAYFRNRAPLDDSGMPKDRFSAEMPDATLATLKIQPSEPRDSAVYFCASGSQREGGNEQFFGPGTRLTVL.

This clonotype was observed a few times. The chain links TRBV10-3 to TRBJ2-7; possible D gene TRBD1, 6 bases. V was clipped by 0 bases and J by 3 bases, with 6 bases between them. CDR1 and CDR2 from the germline V gene are ENHRY and SYGVKD. The CDR3 runs to 13 residues. This CDR3 reads CAISESGGYEQYF. In DNA, the CDR3 is TGTGCCATCAGTGAGTCAGGGGGCTACGAGCAGTACTTC.

This clonotype came up many times. The J gene is TRBJ2-1, the V gene TRBV7-3; 9 nucleotides match TRBD1. Germline trimming cut 4 bases from V and 7 bases from J; bases unmatched to any gene: 5. The V gene's germline CDR1 is SGHTA and CDR2 FQGTGA. The length of the CDR3 is 14 residues. The CDR3 nucleotides read TGTGCCAGCAGCTCCGGGACAGGGTGGAATGAGCAGTTCTTC. The encoded protein is CASSSGTGWNEQFF.

There are many counts of this clonotype. The chain links TRBV12-3 or TRBV12-4 to TRBJ2-1; D is perhaps TRBD2 (5 bases). This CDR3 contains 15 residues. The germline V and J ends were trimmed by 6 bases and 5 bases, with 17 bases remaining between them. CDR3 bases: TGTGCCAGCAGCCCGTCGCGGACTGGAAACAATGAGCAGTTCTTC. It specifies CASSPSRTGNNEQFF.

This clonotype was seen ten or more times. The gene calls are TRBV7-2 and TRBJ1-3; D not certain. The CDR3 is made up of 13 amino acids. Trimming stripped 5 bases from V and 0 bases from J, with 5 bases between. Germline loops: CDR1 SGHTA, CDR2 FQGNSA. CDR3 in amino acids: CASSTNSGNTIYF. The DNA of the CDR3 is TGTGCCAGCAGCACCAACTCTGGAAACACCATATATTTT.

This clonotype was counted a few times. The genes are TRBV6-2 or TRBV6-3 and TRBJ2-7, with 9 nucleotides matching TRBD2. Trimming removed 4 bases from V and 2 bases from J; junction bases left unmatched: 6. Per germline, CDR1 MNHEY and CDR2 SVGEGT. The CDR3 covers 15 residues. CDR3 loop: CASSFPAGGTYEQYF. CDR3 coding DNA: TGTGCCAGCAGTTTCCCTGCGGGAGGGACCTACGAGCAGTACTTC.

The chain has TRBV2 and TRBJ2-6; D is possibly TRBD2 (6 bases). Germline CDR1 SNHLY, CDR2 FYNNEI. This CDR3 contains 16 residues. V lost 6 bases to trimming and J lost 1 base, with 13 bases between them. CDR3 in amino acids: CASSGGSSSGANVLTF. The CDR3 DNA reads TGTGCCAGCAGCGGGGGTTCTAGTTCTGGGGCCAACGTCCTGACTTTC.

In this sample, this clonotype turned up many times. The chain uses TRBV7-2 and TRBJ1-5; TRBD1 is a possible D gene (5 bases). CDR3 length: 14 amino acids. CDR1 is SGHTA and CDR2 is FQGNSA in the germline V gene. The V and J ends lost 8 bases and 1 base respectively, with 12 bases between them. The CDR3 DNA sequence: TGTGCCAGCTGCCTGGAGGGGAGCAATCAGCCCCAGCATTTT. Its protein product is CASCLEGSNQPQHF.

The V and J genes are TRBV6-6 and TRBJ1-5; D is unresolved. With 5 bases removed from V and 0 bases from J, the gap between germline ends came to 11 bases. This CDR3 spans 15 amino acids. Germline-derived CDR1 and CDR2 are MNHNY and SVGAGI (reference sequence). The CDR3 bases are TGTGCCAGCAGTCGACGCATAAATAGCAATCAGCCCCAGCATTTT. This encodes CASSRRINSNQPQHF.